Listed here are 23 T cell receptor beta chains from one sample, sequenced in a study of PD-1 blockade in classical Hodgkin lymphoma. Repertoires were generated with immunoSEQ multiplex PCR, while TCRdb's copy carries only in-frame clones and drops some. This table has about 25,000 clones, nearly 80% appearing once. Relapses following autologous stem cell transplantation were seen in all patients, with brentuximab vedotin exposure varying. The sample in question was peripheral blood mononuclear cells (PBMCs), obtained at baseline. The source of these receptors is a human donor with classical Hodgkin lymphoma.

This chain links TRBV18 with TRBJ1-2; D gene ambiguous. The germline V and J ends were trimmed by 1 base and 2 bases, with 5 bases remaining between them. In germline, CDR1 is KGHSH, CDR2 LQKENI. CDR3 length equals 13 residues. The CDR3 spells CASSPHFNYGYTF. CDR3 sequence (DNA): TGTGCCAGCTCACCACATTTCAACTATGGCTACACCTTC.

The rearrangement joins TRBV7-2 to TRBJ2-5; D is unresolved. Trimming cost V 4 bases and J 1 base, with 10 bases left between them. CDR1 and CDR2 from the germline V gene are SGHTA and FQGNSA. The CDR3 is 14 amino acids. CDR3 loop: CASSWGFSQETQYF. CDR3 in DNA: TGTGCCAGCAGCTGGGGATTCAGCCAAGAGACCCAGTACTTC. The entire variable domain, with the rest obtained from reference TRBV7-2 and TRBJ2-5, is as follows: GAGVSQSPSNKVTEKGKDVELRCDPISGHTALYWYRQSLGQGLEFLIYFQGNSAPDKSGLPSDRFSAERTGGSVSTLTIQRTQQEDSAVYLCASSWGFSQETQYFGPGTRLLVL.

This chain joins TRBV15 and TRBJ2-1, with 11 positions matching TRBD2. CDR3 length: 16 residues. Germline V lookup: CDR1 LNHNV, CDR2 YYDKDF (reference sequence). V trimming: 3 bases; J trimming: 8 bases; junction bases outside the gene matches: 9. CDR3 DNA: TGTGCCACCAGCAGTAACTTAGCGGGGGGGCCCTATGAGCAGTTCTTC. Translating it yields CATSSNLAGGPYEQFF.

This clone was seen a single time. One junction end disagrees with the germline gene, perhaps due to a read error. J is TRBJ2-7 and V is TRBV28, with a tentative D call TRBD1 (5 bases). The CDR3 is made up of 14 amino acids. The germline V gene has CDR1 MDHEN and CDR2 SYDVKM. CDR3 sequence (DNA): TGTGCCAGCAGTTTAGAAGACAGAGAATACGAGCAGTGCTTC. This sequence encodes CASSLEDREYEQCF.

The gene calls are TRBV4-1 and TRBJ2-5; 8 bases are a match to TRBD1. The CDR3 length is 14 residues. The germline V gene encodes CDR1 MGHRA and CDR2 YSYEKL. The junction had 1 base not matched to a gene; V was cut back by 0 bases and J by 4 bases. CDR3 sequence reads: CASSQDTGGETQYF. The CDR3 nucleotides are TGCGCCAGCAGCCAAGACACAGGGGGAGAGACCCAGTACTTC.

For this clone: Different DNA sequences within this sample yield the same CDR3. The chain carries TRBV5-4 and TRBJ2-7; 11 bases are shared with TRBD1. The CDR3 has 14 amino acids. The J segment lost 4 bases and the V segment lost 5 bases, leaving 5 bases of the junction unmatched. Germline V gene lookup returns CDR1 SGHNT and CDR2 YYREEE (reference sequence). The DNA of the CDR3 is TGTGCCAGCAGTCCCGGGACAGGGGGTTACGAGCAGTACTTC. Its translation: CASSPGTGGYEQYF.

A few counts support this clone. V is TRBV10-2 and J is TRBJ1-6, with D unclear. Per the germline V gene, CDR1 is WSHSY and CDR2 is SAAADI. V was shortened by 2 bases and J by 8 bases, with 10 bases between the two germline ends. This CDR3 contains 14 residues. CDR3 residues: CASSERDYDSPLHF. The CDR3 nucleotides are TGCGCCAGCAGTGAGCGTGATTATGATTCACCCCTCCACTTT.

The rearrangement links TRBV4-3 to TRBJ2-5, with TRBD1 matching over 11 bases. This CDR3 contains 18 residues. From germline, CDR1 is LGHNA and CDR2 YSLEER. J gave up 4 bases and V 0 bases, and 10 bases lay outside the gene matches. The CDR3 DNA is TGCGCCAGCAGCCAAGAGGGTGGGGTCGGGACAGGGGGAGAGACCCAGTACTTC. Protein: CASSQEGGVGTGGETQYF.

The V call is TRBV7-2, the J call TRBJ2-5; TRBD2 aligns across 11 bases. The CDR3 sequence is 15 residues long. J was trimmed by 2 bases and V by 5 bases; bases with no gene match: 4. From germline, CDR1 is SGHTA and CDR2 FQGNSA. The CDR3 sequence is CASSLLAGGQETQYF. The DNA for the CDR3 is TGTGCCAGCAGCCTCCTAGCGGGGGGTCAAGAGACCCAGTACTTC.

V gene TRBV21-1 combines with J gene TRBJ2-7. TRBV21-1 is flagged as a pseudogene. This CDR3 is built from 11 residues. CDR3 loop: CARRNGSEQYF. The CDR3 region has the DNA TGTGCCAGGCGTAACGGCAGCGAGCAGTACTTC.

Here the CDR3 DNA reads TGTGCCAGCAGCCAGGATGGGGGAGACAGCCACTATGGCTACACCTTC. Translated: CASSQDGGDSHYGYTF. V usage is TRBV4-2 and J usage is TRBJ1-2; weak D call: TRBD1 (5 bases). Trimming removed 3 bases at V and 3 bases at J, with 17 bases between. Germline CDR1 LGHNA, CDR2 YNFKEQ. The CDR3 is made up of 16 amino acids.

The chain uses TRBV19 and TRBJ2-7, with 10 bases aligning to TRBD1. J was trimmed by 6 bases and V by 5 bases; bases with no gene match: 7. Per germline, CDR1 LNHDA and CDR2 SQIVND (reference sequence). CDR3 length equals 14 residues. The CDR3 region is CASSSPGQGIEQYF. The CDR3 DNA follows: TGTGCCAGTAGTTCCCCGGGACAGGGGATCGAGCAGTACTTC.

The J gene is TRBJ2-3, the V gene TRBV12-5; D gene unclear. The CDR3 covers 13 residues. The germline V gene encodes CDR1 LGHNT and CDR2 FRNRAP. V was pared by 2 bases and J by 4 bases, with 7 bases between. DNA of the CDR3: TGTGCTAGTGGTTTGCACAGCGCAGATACGCAGTATTTT. Translation gives CASGLHSADTQYF.

The V gene is TRBV29-1, the J gene TRBJ2-3; D is perhaps TRBD1 (6 bases). The CDR3 totals 14 residues. Germline CDR1 and CDR2: SQVTM and ANQGSEA. V lost 5 bases, J lost 3 bases, and 15 bases lay in between. CDR3 protein: CSVLVGALTDTQYF. The CDR3 DNA follows: TGCAGCGTTCTTGTGGGGGCCTTGACAGATACGCAGTATTTT.

The chain recombines TRBV28 with TRBJ2-7, with a weak D call TRBD2 (6 bases). V gave up 3 bases and J gave up 7 bases, with 19 bases separating them. In germline, CDR1 is MDHEN, CDR2 SYDVKM. This CDR3 spans 15 amino acids. CDR3 coding DNA: TGTGCCAGCAGTTTCGGTCTTCCGGGGGTAGGGGAGCAGTACTTC. This translates into CASSFGLPGVGEQYF.

By sample share, this clone is medium-sized. The rearrangement joins TRBV11-2 to TRBJ2-7; 8 positions agree with TRBD1. After removal of 1 base from V and 5 bases from J, the junction contained 4 bases not matched to a gene. Germline assignment: CDR1 SGHAT and CDR2 FQNNGV. This CDR3 comprises 14 residues. CDR3 protein: CASSLGTGSHEQYF. The DNA of the CDR3 is TGTGCCAGCAGCTTAGGGACAGGGTCCCACGAGCAGTACTTC.

The V call is TRBV9, the J call TRBJ1-1; TRBD1 aligns across 7 bases. Germline CDR1 SGDLS, CDR2 YYNGEE. This CDR3 has 15 amino acids. Trimming removed 2 bases from V and 6 bases from J; junction bases left unmatched: 10. This chain's CDR3 is CASSVGNRGTSEAFF. The DNA for the CDR3 is TGTGCCAGCAGCGTTGGCAACAGGGGAACATCTGAAGCTTTCTTT. Combining the CDR3 with reference TRBV9 and TRBJ1-1 gives the whole variable domain DSGVTQTPKHLITATGQRVTLRCSPRSGDLSVYWYQQSLDQGLQFLIQYYNGEERAKGNILERFSAQQFPDLHSELNLSSLELGDSALYFCASSVGNRGTSEAFFGQGTRLTVV.

The gene calls are TRBV9 and TRBJ2-3; no reliable D call. The V gene lost 2 bases and the J gene lost 2 bases, with 9 bases spanning the gap. Germline V gene data show CDR1 as SGDLS and CDR2 as YYNGEE. The CDR3 spans 14 residues. CDR3 nucleotides: TGTGCCAGCAGCGTTGACGGCAACACAGATACGCAGTATTTT. Translated, it gives CASSVDGNTDTQYF.

The V and J genes are TRBV4-3 and TRBJ2-1, with D perhaps matching TRBD1 or TRBD2 (6 bases each). V lost 0 bases and J 3 bases, leaving 12 bases between the germline ends. CDR3 size: 16 residues. Germline CDR1 LGHNA, CDR2 YSLEER. As DNA, the CDR3 is TGCGCCAGCAGCCAAGAAGGGGGGTTAGGCTACAATGAGCAGTTCTTC. Its protein product is CASSQEGGLGYNEQFF.

The rearrangement links TRBV19 to TRBJ2-3; D ambiguous. Trimming left V 4 bases short and J 4 bases short, with 12 bases between. CDR1 and CDR2 (germline): LNHDA, SQIVND (reference sequence). There are 14 residues in the CDR3. CDR3 residues: CASSTSLVADTQYF. The CDR3 DNA follows: TGTGCCAGTAGTACCTCACTTGTGGCAGATACGCAGTATTTT. The full variable domain, rest sourced from reference TRBV19 and TRBJ2-3, is DGGITQSPKYLFRKEGQNVTLSCEQNLNHDAMYWYRQDPGQGLRLIYYSQIVNDFQKGDIAEGYSVSREKKESFPLTVTSAQKNPTAFYLCASSTSLVADTQYFGPGTRLTVL.

The V gene is TRBV30, the J gene TRBJ1-1; D gene uncertain. CDR1 is GTSNPN and CDR2 is SVGIG in the germline V gene (reference sequence). CDR3 length: 13 amino acids. Between the trimmed V and J ends, which lost 2 bases and 0 bases, there was a span of 7 bases. CDR3 coding DNA: TGTGCCTGGAGTCTCAGTTTGAACACTGAAGCTTTCTTT. As protein: CAWSLSLNTEAFF.

The chain links TRBV14 to TRBJ2-5, with D unclear. Trimming pared 3 bases from V and 5 bases from J, leaving 4 bases between. Germline V CDR1 and CDR2: SGHDN, FVKESK. The CDR3 length is 11 residues. The CDR3: CASSHGETQYF. The CDR3 DNA is TGTGCCAGCAGCCATGGGGAGACCCAGTACTTC.

The chain employs TRBV28 and TRBJ1-2, with 8 positions matching TRBD1. Per germline, CDR1 MDHEN and CDR2 SYDVKM. The length of the CDR3 is 15 residues. J was trimmed by 4 bases and V by 0 bases; bases with no gene match: 4. The CDR3 reads CASSLWGQELYGYTF. The DNA of the CDR3 is TGTGCCAGCAGTTTATGGGGACAGGAGCTCTATGGCTACACCTTC.